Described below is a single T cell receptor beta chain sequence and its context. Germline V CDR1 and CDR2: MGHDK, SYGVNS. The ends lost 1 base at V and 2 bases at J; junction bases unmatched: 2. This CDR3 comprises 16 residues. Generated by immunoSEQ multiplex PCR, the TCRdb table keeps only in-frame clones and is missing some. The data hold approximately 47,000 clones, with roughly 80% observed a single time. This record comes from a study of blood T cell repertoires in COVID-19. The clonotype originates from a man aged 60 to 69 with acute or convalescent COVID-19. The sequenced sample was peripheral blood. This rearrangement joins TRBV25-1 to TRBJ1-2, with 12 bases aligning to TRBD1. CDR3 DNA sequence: TGTGCCAGCAGTGAATGGGGGACAGGGGGCAACTATGGCTACACCTTC. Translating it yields CASSEWGTGGNYGYTF.